The 13 T cell receptor beta chains below were found in one sample sequenced in a study of T-cell memory formation after mild COVID-19. TCRdb independently ran MiXCR on the 5' RACE reads; one entry per CDR3 protein. The sample lists 170,000 or so distinct CDR3 sequences, about a fifth occurring once. The sequencing sample was made of PBMCs or a T cell subset sorted from them (not recorded which). These receptors were obtained from an adult woman who had mild COVID-19 (a few samples of this study predate the infection). Cell type and time point are not known.

The chain recombines TRBV20-1 with TRBJ2-7; D uncertain. V was trimmed by 0 bases and J by 4 bases, leaving 10 bases between them. Per germline, CDR1 DFQATT and CDR2 SNEGSKA (reference sequence). The CDR3 is 13 amino acids. CDR3 residues: CSARDPLRYEQYF. In nucleotides, the CDR3 is TGCAGTGCTAGAGATCCATTGAGATACGAGCAGTACTTC.

This clonotype was seen a few times. The chain recombines TRBV6-5 with TRBJ2-7; D remains unclear. The germline V gene has CDR1 MNHEY and CDR2 SVGAGI. CDR3 length: 15 residues. Trimming took 5 bases from V and 6 from J, leaving 20 bases between them. The CDR3 region is CASSPYSDGTVEQYF. The CDR3 region has the DNA TGTGCCAGCAGTCCCTACAGCGACGGAACGGTCGAGCAGTACTTC.

This clonotype has more than one count but fewer than ten. The rearrangement joins TRBV6-5 to TRBJ1-1; TRBD1 is a possible D gene (6 bases). Trimming took off 2 bases at V and 5 bases at J, with 9 bases between the two ends. The germline V gene encodes CDR1 MNHEY and CDR2 SVGAGI. The CDR3 contains 13 residues. The DNA for the CDR3 is TGTGCCAGCAGTTACGGGGGGGCGACTGAAGCTTTCTTT. Translation gives CASSYGGATEAFF.

The rearrangement uses TRBV24-1 and TRBJ2-5; TRBD1 matches at 9 bases. With V trimmed by 1 base and J by 2 bases, 4 bases remained unmatched. This CDR3 region has 16 residues. Germline V lookup: CDR1 KGHDR, CDR2 SFDVKD. The CDR3 region has the DNA TGTGCCACCAGTGATTTAGGGACAGGGCCTCAAGAGACCCAGTACTTC. Protein: CATSDLGTGPQETQYF.

The sample holds a few counts of this clonotype. The chain recombines TRBV25-1 with TRBJ2-5, with D tentatively TRBD2 (6 bases). Trimming left V 4 bases short and J 1 base short, with 10 bases between. CDR1 and CDR2 from the germline V gene are MGHDK and SYGVNS. This CDR3 has 14 residues. The CDR3, as DNA: TGTGCCAGCAGTGGTTTGCGGGGCCAAGAGACCCAGTACTTC. It yields the protein CASSGLRGQETQYF. The variable domain in full, completed from reference TRBV25-1 and TRBJ2-5, reads EADIYQTPRYLVIGTGKKITLECSQTMGHDKMYWYQQDPGMELHLIHYSYGVNSTEKGDLSSESTVSRIRTEHFPLTLESARPSHTSQYLCASSGLRGQETQYFGPGTRLLVL.

This clonotype was detected a few times. This rearrangement joins TRBV6-1 to TRBJ2-7, with D possibly TRBD2 on 7 matching bases. This CDR3 region has 17 residues. Germline CDR1 is MNHNS and CDR2 is SASEGT. Trimming left V 5 bases short and J 0 bases short, with 20 bases between. The CDR3 protein is CASSTPGGQQLSYEQYF. The CDR3 bases are TGTGCCAGCAGTACTCCGGGAGGACAGCAACTCTCCTACGAGCAGTACTTC.

This clonotype was seen only a few times. The V call is TRBV9, the J call TRBJ1-6; D is possibly TRBD1 (5 bases). Germline values: CDR1 SGDLS, CDR2 YYNGEE. V was shortened by 0 bases and J by 9 bases, with 13 bases between the two germline ends. The CDR3 has 15 amino acids. The CDR3 nucleotides are TGTGCCAGCAGCGTAGACGCCAGGGAGGCTTCACCCCTCCACTTT. It translates to CASSVDAREASPLHF.

The chain carries TRBV7-9 and TRBJ1-1; the D gene is possibly TRBD1 (5 bases). CDR1 and CDR2 (germline): SEHNR, FQNEAQ (reference sequence). The CDR3 is 14 amino acids. V dropped 1 base and J dropped 4 bases, with 10 bases sitting between them. In DNA, the CDR3 is TGTGCCAGCAGCTTAGTCGGGGGGTTCACTGAAGCTTTCTTT. Protein: CASSLVGGFTEAFF.

This clonotype turned up a few times. CDR3 DNA: TGCAGTGCTAACGACAGGGAGCCCAATGAGCAGTTCTTC. Its protein is CSANDREPNEQFF. The chain is built from TRBV20-1 and TRBJ2-1, with 7 bases matching TRBD1. The V and J ends lost 4 bases and 6 bases, in that order; junction bases with no gene match: 6. Germline loops: CDR1 DFQATT, CDR2 SNEGSKA (reference sequence). This CDR3 comprises 13 residues.

CDR3 region: CSVAGAEQGRGTEAFF. Written as DNA, the CDR3 is TGCAGCGTCGCCGGAGCGGAACAGGGGCGCGGCACTGAAGCTTTCTTT. The chain has TRBV29-1 and TRBJ1-1; 7 nucleotides match TRBD1. CDR3 length: 16 residues. Unmatched junction bases numbered 17, after V lost 6 bases and J lost 4 bases. Germline CDR1 SQVTM, CDR2 ANQGSEA.

The rearrangement joins TRBV13 to TRBJ2-2; D is uncertain. In germline, CDR1 is PRHDT, CDR2 FYEKMQ (reference sequence). The CDR3 runs to 15 residues. V lost 5 bases and J 2 bases, leaving 12 bases between the germline ends. CDR3 residues: CASSIRGINTGELFF. The CDR3 DNA sequence: TGTGCCAGCAGCATTAGAGGCATTAACACCGGGGAGCTGTTTTTT.

This chain links TRBV29-1 with TRBJ2-5; perhaps TRBD1 as D (6 bases). This CDR3 comprises 12 residues. Germline V gene data show CDR1 as SQVTM and CDR2 as ANQGSEA. The germline V and J ends were trimmed by 5 bases and 4 bases, with 11 bases remaining between them. CDR3 amino acids: CSVIRDIETQYF. The CDR3 DNA is TGCAGCGTTATCCGGGACATAGAGACCCAGTACTTC.

The V and J genes are TRBV7-6 and TRBJ2-1; TRBD2 agrees at 10 bases. The V segment lost 1 base and the J segment 10 bases; nucleotides outside the gene matches: 10. The length of the CDR3 is 16 residues. CDR1 and CDR2 (germline): SGHVS, FNYEAQ. This chain's CDR3 is CASSLESGGATPEQFF. The CDR3 DNA is TGTGCCAGCAGCTTAGAGAGCGGGGGGGCGACGCCCGAGCAGTTCTTC.